What follows are 30 T cell receptor beta chains derived from one specimen sequenced in a study of T cells in Graves' hyperthyroidism and ophthalmopathy. TCR beta CDR3 region amplification was performed from RNA transcripts. The HTBI set primed first-round TCR CDR3 RT-PCR. Using its own MiXCR run on the multiplex PCR reads, TCRdb lists one record per CDR3 protein. Of approximately 400,000 distinct CDR3 sequences listed, over 12% were seen once; the top ten hold 25% to 30%. Sequencing was performed on blood. Receptors originate from a man in his fifties with Graves' ophthalmopathy.

Note on this clonotype: This may be a read error, as it is one base from a much larger clone. This chain links TRBV20-1 with TRBJ2-1, with D possibly being TRBD2 (6 bases). Germline V gene sequence: CDR1 DFQATT, CDR2 SNEGSKA (reference sequence). This CDR3 is built from 12 residues. The CDR3 region is CSANGLNNEQLF. The DNA for the CDR3 is TGCAGTGCAAACGGACTAAACAATGAGCAGCTCTTC.

This clonotype was detected only a few times. The V gene is TRBV5-8, the J gene TRBJ1-5; the match to TRBD1 covers 9 bases. Looked up from germline, CDR1 is SGHTS and CDR2 is YDEGEE. V was pared by 4 bases and J by 7 bases, with 9 bases of the junction left unmatched. CDR3 length equals 15 residues. CDR3 bases: TGTGCCAGCAGCAGTCTTGTGACAGGGGGGCAGCCCCAGCATTTT. Protein: CASSSLVTGGQPQHF.

Many counts were recorded for this clonotype. The chain links TRBV7-9 to TRBJ1-6; TRBD1 aligns across 11 bases. This CDR3 is built from 14 residues. V trimming: 5 bases; J trimming: 10 bases; junction bases outside the gene matches: 4. The germline gives CDR1 SEHNR, CDR2 FQNEAQ (reference sequence). This CDR3 is CASSLGTGGSPLHF. In nucleotides, the CDR3 is TGTGCCAGCAGCCTCGGGACAGGGGGATCACCCCTCCACTTT.

This clonotype showed up many times. The chain combines TRBV6-1 with TRBJ2-7; no clear D. Looked up from germline, CDR1 is MNHNS and CDR2 is SASEGT. V lost 5 bases to trimming and J lost 5 bases, with 13 bases between them. The CDR3 is 13 amino acids. CDR3 amino acids: CASSPHKGNEQYF. Written as DNA, the CDR3 is TGTGCCAGCAGTCCCCATAAGGGAAACGAGCAGTACTTC.

The sample holds many counts of this clonotype. The chain carries TRBV18 and TRBJ1-5; TRBD1 matches 10 bases. Germline-derived CDR1 and CDR2 are KGHSH and LQKENI. Trimming at V came to 3 bases and at J to 6 bases, leaving 5 bases not matched to a gene. The CDR3 loop spans 15 amino acids. The CDR3: CASSPKDRGSQPQHF. The CDR3 DNA reads as TGTGCCAGCTCACCTAAGGACAGGGGGAGTCAGCCCCAGCATTTT.

The table lists this clonotype with many counts. The genes are TRBV12-3 or TRBV12-4 and TRBJ2-7, with D maybe TRBD2 (6 bases). The CDR3 has 15 residues. V lost 3 bases and J 2 bases, leaving 14 bases between the germline ends. CDR3 nucleotides: TGTGCCAGCAGTTTCGGCTTAGCGGACGCCTACGAGCAGTACTTC. This sequence encodes CASSFGLADAYEQYF.

This clonotype turned up a few times. This chain connects TRBV6-1 to TRBJ1-3; D remains unclear. The CDR3 is 14 amino acids. Between the trimmed V and J ends, which lost 6 bases and 4 bases, there was a span of 13 bases. Germline V gives CDR1 MNHNS, CDR2 SASEGT. The CDR3 spells CASRTRTRGNTIYF. Written as DNA, the CDR3 is TGTGCCAGCAGAACACGGACGCGAGGAAACACCATATATTTT.

There are many counts of this clonotype. The chain combines TRBV7-9 with TRBJ2-1; D may be TRBD1 (6 bases). V dropped 5 bases and J dropped 7 bases, with 18 bases sitting between them. The CDR3 loop spans 15 amino acids. Germline lookup yields CDR1 SEHNR and CDR2 FQNEAQ (reference sequence). The DNA of the CDR3 is TGTGCCAGCAGCGGGCCCGGGACAAACGGAAATGAGCAGTTCTTC. Its protein is CASSGPGTNGNEQFF.

This clonotype turned up a few times. V gene TRBV7-9 combines with J gene TRBJ1-1; 8 nucleotides match TRBD1. Germline CDR1 reads SEHNR; CDR2 reads FQNEAQ (reference sequence). The CDR3 totals 15 residues. V shed 4 bases and J 1 base; nucleotides not matched to a gene: 5. CDR3 DNA sequence: TGTGCCAGCAGCTATAAGACAGGGGAGAACACTGAAGCTTTCTTT. It translates to CASSYKTGENTEAFF.

The rearrangement links TRBV19 to TRBJ1-5; D call uncertain. The V gene lost 7 bases and the J gene lost 6 bases, with 16 bases spanning the gap. CDR1 is LNHDA, CDR2 SQIVND, per germline (reference sequence). This CDR3 is built from 14 residues. The CDR3 DNA is TGTGCCAGTACGTTGAGGCGGAACAGTCAGCCCCAGCATTTT. Its protein is CASTLRRNSQPQHF.

The sample holds many counts of this clonotype. This chain connects TRBV27 to TRBJ2-3, with TRBD2 matching 12 bases. The CDR3 runs to 17 residues. Germline CDR1 is MNHEY and CDR2 is SMNVEV (reference sequence). The V gene end was trimmed by 3 bases and the J gene end by 4 bases; junction bases not matched to a gene: 8. CDR3 loop: CASSFLTSGSLSDTQYF. CDR3 DNA sequence: TGTGCCAGCAGTTTTTTGACTAGCGGGAGTTTGTCAGATACGCAGTATTTT.

This clonotype was counted between two and nine times. The rearrangement joins TRBV20-1 to TRBJ2-5, with D perhaps matching TRBD1 or TRBD2 (5 bases each). The germline V and J ends were trimmed by 4 bases and 4 bases, with 13 bases remaining between them. Per the germline V gene, CDR1 is DFQATT and CDR2 is SNEGSKA (reference sequence). The CDR3 runs to 13 residues. The chain's CDR3 is CSATGPDVETQYF. DNA of the CDR3: TGCAGTGCTACGGGGCCGGATGTAGAGACCCAGTACTTC.

This clonotype was picked up a small number of times. This chain connects TRBV5-4 to TRBJ2-5; no definite D call. Germline V gene data show CDR1 as SGHNT and CDR2 as YYREEE (reference sequence). The V end lost 3 bases, the J end lost 1 base, and 13 bases lay between the germline ends. The CDR3 totals 15 residues. The CDR3 protein is CASSYWNEVQETQYF. In DNA, the CDR3 is TGTGCCAGCAGCTACTGGAATGAAGTCCAAGAGACCCAGTACTTC.

Comment on this clonotype: Just one base apart from a much larger clone, this may be a read error. The chain uses TRBV5-1 and TRBJ2-7; D unclear. V shed 0 bases and J shed 3 bases, with 10 bases lying between them. The CDR3 consists of 14 residues. CDR1 is SGHRS and CDR2 is YFSETQ in the germline V gene. CDR3 amino acids: CASSLAMGSYEQYF. DNA of the CDR3: TGCGCCAGCAGCTTGGCCATGGGAAGCTACGAGCAGTACTTC.

This clonotype was observed at least ten times. The chain uses TRBV6-1 and TRBJ1-3, with D uncertain. CDR3 length: 12 residues. V shed 8 bases and J shed 0 bases, with 5 bases lying between them. The V gene's germline CDR1 is MNHNS and CDR2 SASEGT. The DNA of the CDR3 is TGTGCCAGCGGGTTCTCTGGAAACACCATATATTTT. This sequence encodes CASGFSGNTIYF.

In this sample, this clonotype turned up many times. This chain uses TRBV27 with TRBJ1-2; D perhaps matches TRBD1 (5 bases). The CDR3 runs to 15 residues. V lost 8 bases to trimming and J lost 5 bases, with 21 bases between them. Germline values: CDR1 MNHEY, CDR2 SMNVEV (reference sequence). The CDR3 sequence: CASSLGEGVTYGYTF. The DNA of the CDR3 is TGTGCCAGCTCCTTAGGGGAGGGAGTAACTTATGGCTACACCTTC.

The sample holds a few counts of this clonotype. This chain connects TRBV12-3 or TRBV12-4 to TRBJ2-1; no clear D. This CDR3 is 12 amino acids long. V gave up 5 bases and J gave up 14 bases, with 16 bases separating them. CDR3 sequence: CASSPALALKFF. CDR3 in DNA: TGTGCCAGCAGTCCCGCCCTGGCCCTGAAGTTCTTC.

A few counts support this clonotype. Given the absence of the conserved phenylalanine or tryptophan at the CDR3 end, a read error is likely. V is TRBV20-1 and J is TRBJ2-3; 8 nucleotides agree with TRBD2. Germline CDR1 and CDR2: DFQATT and SNEGSKA (reference sequence). Trimming removed 6 bases from V and 3 bases from J; junction bases left unmatched: 8. The CDR3 sequence is 14 residues long. CDR3 DNA sequence: TGCAGTGCATCCCCCGGGACTAGGACAGATACGCAGTATTCT. Translated: CSASPGTRTDTQYS.

Concerning this clonotype: A read error may be the cause here, since a much bigger clone is one base away. The V and J genes are TRBV4-2 and TRBJ2-1, with D possibly TRBD2 on 5 matching bases. The J call is in doubt because the DNA end fits TRBJ2-7 better. The CDR3 runs 14 residues. Per the germline V gene, CDR1 is LGHNA and CDR2 is YNFKEQ. The CDR3 coding sequence is TGTGCCAGCAGCCAAGCCCTAGCCGGCAATGAGCAGTACTTC. The encoded protein is CASSQALAGNEQYF.

This clonotype was detected a few times. The chain combines TRBV6-2 or TRBV6-3 with TRBJ1-2, with a tentative D call TRBD1 (6 bases). Germline CDR1 reads MNHEY; CDR2 reads SVGEGT. This CDR3 has 13 residues. Trimming removed 2 bases from V and 8 bases from J, with 12 bases in between. CDR3 sequence (DNA): TGTGCCAGCAGTTACACAACAGGGCGAGGCTACACCTTC. Protein: CASSYTTGRGYTF.

This clonotype appeared many times. This chain joins TRBV2 and TRBJ2-4; 8 bases match TRBD1. The trim removed 8 bases at V and 0 bases at J, leaving 6 bases unmatched. CDR3 length equals 15 residues. Germline loops: CDR1 SNHLY, CDR2 FYNNEI. The CDR3 here is CASFQGAPAKNIQYF. DNA for the CDR3: TGTGCCAGCTTTCAGGGGGCGCCAGCCAAAAACATTCAGTACTTC.

V and J are TRBV19 and TRBJ2-1; D uncertain. The V end was cut by 5 bases, the J end by 5 bases, with 22 bases between. The germline gives CDR1 LNHDA, CDR2 SQIVND (reference sequence). The length of the CDR3 is 17 residues. The CDR3 here is CASSLGPSDIYHNEQFF. CDR3 in DNA: TGTGCCAGTAGTCTCGGGCCATCTGATATCTACCACAATGAGCAGTTCTTC.

The table lists this clonotype with many counts. The genes are TRBV3-1 and TRBJ1-4, with D unresolved. Germline V CDR1 and CDR2: LGHDT, YNNKEL (reference sequence). CDR3 length equals 15 residues. Trimming removed 4 bases from V and 0 bases from J, with 9 bases in between. CDR3 sequence (DNA): TGTGCCAGCAGCCCCCCCCGGCCAACTAATGAAAAACTGTTTTTT. It is translated as CASSPPRPTNEKLFF.

This clonotype occurred many times. The chain uses TRBV28 and TRBJ2-5; no reliable D call. The germline V gene encodes CDR1 MDHEN and CDR2 SYDVKM. Deletions cut 2 bases from V and 4 bases from J, with 8 bases between. The CDR3 has 13 residues. CDR3 in amino acids: CASSLIGTETQYF. The CDR3 bases are TGTGCCAGCAGTTTAATTGGTACAGAGACCCAGTACTTC.

The sample holds many counts of this clonotype. DNA of the CDR3: TGTGCCACCAGCACCGGGACAAACTACGAGCAGTACTTC. Translation gives CATSTGTNYEQYF. The chain couples TRBV15 to TRBJ2-7, with TRBD1 as a possible D gene (6 bases). The V gene lost 4 bases and the J gene lost 3 bases, with 10 bases spanning the gap. The germline V gene encodes CDR1 LNHNV and CDR2 YYDKDF (reference sequence). The CDR3 consists of 13 residues.

This clonotype was recorded many times. The rearrangement joins TRBV5-1 to TRBJ2-1, with a tentative D call TRBD2 (6 bases). The CDR3 is made up of 14 amino acids. The germline V gene encodes CDR1 SGHRS and CDR2 YFSETQ. Trimming left V 7 bases short and J 7 bases short, with 18 bases between. In DNA, the CDR3 is TGCGCCAGCTCAAGCGGGCCCGGAAGGAATGAGCAGTTCTTC. This sequence encodes CASSSGPGRNEQFF.

This clonotype was seen repeatedly, ten times or more. V gene TRBV20-1 combines with J gene TRBJ2-3; TRBD2 agrees at 11 bases. J was trimmed by 4 bases and V by 3 bases; bases with no gene match: 12. Germline V gene sequence: CDR1 DFQATT, CDR2 SNEGSKA (reference sequence). This CDR3 is 17 amino acids long. The CDR3 DNA reads as TGCAGTGCTAGTCCTTATAGCGGGAGGGCCTTAGCAGATACGCAGTATTTT. Translation: CSASPYSGRALADTQYF.

This clonotype has at least ten counts. The V and J genes are TRBV20-1 and TRBJ1-1; weak D call: TRBD1 (6 bases). V was cut by 0 bases and J by 10 bases, with 18 bases left in between. This CDR3 has 14 amino acids. Germline CDR1 is DFQATT and CDR2 is SNEGSKA (reference sequence). CDR3 DNA sequence: TGCAGTGCTAGAGATCTTTCCGGGGGCGAACGAGCTTTCTTT. Translating it yields CSARDLSGGERAFF.

This clonotype was counted at least ten times. The chain joins TRBV30 to TRBJ1-4; 7 nucleotides match TRBD1. V shed 3 bases and J 3 bases; nucleotides not matched to a gene: 4. The germline V gene encodes CDR1 GTSNPN and CDR2 SVGIG (reference sequence). The CDR3 contains 14 residues. The CDR3 protein is CAWSAGTANEKLFF. The CDR3 coding sequence is TGTGCCTGGAGCGCCGGGACAGCTAATGAAAAACTGTTTTTT. Full variable domain (outside the CDR3, taken from reference TRBV30 and TRBJ1-4): SQTIHQWPATLVQPVGSPLSLECTVEGTSNPNLYWYRQAAGRGLQLLFYSVGIGQISSEVPQNLSASRPQDRQFILSSKKLLLSDSGFYLCAWSAGTANEKLFFGSGTQLSVL.

This clonotype was picked up many times. This rearrangement joins TRBV28 to TRBJ2-7; D call uncertain. The germline V and J ends were trimmed by 6 bases and 2 bases, with 17 bases remaining between them. This CDR3 is built from 15 residues. Germline V gene lookup returns CDR1 MDHEN and CDR2 SYDVKM. The CDR3 DNA reads as TGTGCCAGCAGAGCCTCCGCGAGCTATCCCTACGAGCAGTACTTC. This sequence encodes CASRASASYPYEQYF.